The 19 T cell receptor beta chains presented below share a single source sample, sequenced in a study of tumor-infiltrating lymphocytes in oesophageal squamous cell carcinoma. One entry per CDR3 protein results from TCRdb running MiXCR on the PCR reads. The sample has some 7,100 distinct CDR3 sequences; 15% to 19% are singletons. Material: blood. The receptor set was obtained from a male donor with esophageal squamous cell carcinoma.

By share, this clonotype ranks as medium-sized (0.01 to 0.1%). The CDR3 DNA follows: TGTGCCAGCAGTTGGACACTATCCACAGATACGCAGTATTTT. Its protein is CASSWTLSTDTQYF. This rearrangement joins TRBV6-1 to TRBJ2-3; D is perhaps TRBD1 (5 bases). CDR1 is MNHNS and CDR2 is SASEGT in the germline V gene. This CDR3 is built from 14 residues. The V end was cut by 5 bases, the J end by 2 bases, with 11 bases between.

CDR3 residues: CASSKRGNDEQYF. The CDR3 region has the DNA TGTGCCAGTAGTAAAAGAGGGAACGATGAGCAGTACTTC. The chain employs TRBV19 and TRBJ2-3; TRBD2 is a possible D gene (5 bases). The closer fit of TRBJ2-7 to the DNA end suggests the J call may be wrong. The CDR3 spans 13 residues. Per germline, CDR1 LNHDA and CDR2 SQIVND (reference sequence).

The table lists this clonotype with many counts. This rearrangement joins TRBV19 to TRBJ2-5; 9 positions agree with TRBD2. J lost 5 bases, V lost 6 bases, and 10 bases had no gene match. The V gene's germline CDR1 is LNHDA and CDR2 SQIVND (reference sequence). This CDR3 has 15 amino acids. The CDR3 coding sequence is TGTGCCAGTAGCCGTAGCGCTGCGGGAGGGGAGACCCAGTACTTC. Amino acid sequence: CASSRSAAGGETQYF.

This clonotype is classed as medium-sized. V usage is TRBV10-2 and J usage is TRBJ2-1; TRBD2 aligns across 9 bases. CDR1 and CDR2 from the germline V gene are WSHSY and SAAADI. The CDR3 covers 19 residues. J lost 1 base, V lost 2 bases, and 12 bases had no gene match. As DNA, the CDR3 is TGCGCCAGCAGTGAGGCCTTAGCGGGGGCCGTAGTATCCTACAATGAGCAGTTCTTC. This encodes CASSEALAGAVVSYNEQFF.

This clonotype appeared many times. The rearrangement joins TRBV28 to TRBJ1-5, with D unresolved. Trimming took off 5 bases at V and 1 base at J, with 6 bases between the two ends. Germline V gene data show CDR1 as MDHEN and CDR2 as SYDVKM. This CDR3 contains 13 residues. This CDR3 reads CASSVQSNQPQHF. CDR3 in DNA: TGTGCCAGCAGTGTCCAAAGCAATCAGCCCCAGCATTTT.

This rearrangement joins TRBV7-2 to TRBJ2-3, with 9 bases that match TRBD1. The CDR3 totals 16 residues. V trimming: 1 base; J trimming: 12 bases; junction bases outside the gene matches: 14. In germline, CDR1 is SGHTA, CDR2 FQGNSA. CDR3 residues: CASSLVDRGGNETQYF. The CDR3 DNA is TGTGCCAGCAGCTTAGTAGACAGGGGGGGAAATGAGACCCAGTATTTT.

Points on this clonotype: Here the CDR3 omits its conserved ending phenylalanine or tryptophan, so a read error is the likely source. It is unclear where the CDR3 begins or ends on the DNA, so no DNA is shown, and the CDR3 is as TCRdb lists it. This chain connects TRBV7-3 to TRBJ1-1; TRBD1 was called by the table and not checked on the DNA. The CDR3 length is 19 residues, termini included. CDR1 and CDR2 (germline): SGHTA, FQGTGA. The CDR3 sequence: CASSSRPGTGGHNEQFFGP.

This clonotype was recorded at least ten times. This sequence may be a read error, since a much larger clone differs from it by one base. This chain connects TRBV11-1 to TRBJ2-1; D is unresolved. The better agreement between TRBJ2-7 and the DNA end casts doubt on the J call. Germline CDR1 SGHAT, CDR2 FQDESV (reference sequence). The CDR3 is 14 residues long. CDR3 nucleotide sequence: TGTGCCAGCAGCTCATTCTCAGGAACGGCCGAGCAGTACTTC. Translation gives CASSSFSGTAEQYF.

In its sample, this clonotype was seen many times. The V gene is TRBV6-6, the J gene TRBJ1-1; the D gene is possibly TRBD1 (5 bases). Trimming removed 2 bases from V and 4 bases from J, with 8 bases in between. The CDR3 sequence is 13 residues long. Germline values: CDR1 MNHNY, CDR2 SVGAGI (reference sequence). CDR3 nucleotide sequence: TGTGCCAGCAGTTACGCGGGGGGCACTGAAGCTTTCTTT. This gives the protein CASSYAGGTEAFF.

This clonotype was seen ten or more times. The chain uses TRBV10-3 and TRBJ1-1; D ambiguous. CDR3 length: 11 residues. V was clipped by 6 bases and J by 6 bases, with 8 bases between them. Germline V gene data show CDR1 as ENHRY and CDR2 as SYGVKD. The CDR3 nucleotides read TGTGCCATCAGGGATCCTCCTGAAGCTTTCTTT. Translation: CAIRDPPEAFF.

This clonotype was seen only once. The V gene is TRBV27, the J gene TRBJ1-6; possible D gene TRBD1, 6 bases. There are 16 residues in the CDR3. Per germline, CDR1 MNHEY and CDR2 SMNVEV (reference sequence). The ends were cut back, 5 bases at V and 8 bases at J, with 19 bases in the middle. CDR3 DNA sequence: TGTGCCAGCAGTAGGTTGCAGGGGCGGATAGATTCACCCCTCCACTTT. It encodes CASSRLQGRIDSPLHF.

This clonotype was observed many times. As DNA, the CDR3 is TGTGCCAGCAGAGTCGGCAGGGGAGTTCCGGGCTATGGCTACACCTTC. It translates to CASRVGRGVPGYGYTF. This sequence joins TRBV6-1 and TRBJ1-2; maybe TRBD1 (6 bases). The germline V gene has CDR1 MNHNS and CDR2 SASEGT. V lost 6 bases and J 4 bases, leaving 21 bases between the germline ends. The CDR3 is made up of 16 amino acids.

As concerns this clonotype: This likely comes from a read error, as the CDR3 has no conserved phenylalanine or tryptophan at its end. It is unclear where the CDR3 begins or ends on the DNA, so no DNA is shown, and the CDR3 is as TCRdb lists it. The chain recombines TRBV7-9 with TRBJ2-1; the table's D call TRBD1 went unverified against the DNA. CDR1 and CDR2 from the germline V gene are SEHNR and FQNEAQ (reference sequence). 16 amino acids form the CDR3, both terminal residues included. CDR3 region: CASSSPGQFWGYTFGS.

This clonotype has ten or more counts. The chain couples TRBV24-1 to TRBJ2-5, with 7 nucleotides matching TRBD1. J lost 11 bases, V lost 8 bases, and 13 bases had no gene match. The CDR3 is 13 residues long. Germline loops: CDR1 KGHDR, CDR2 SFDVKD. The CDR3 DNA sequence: TGTGCCACCACCAGGACAGGAAGGAATGAGCAGTACTTC. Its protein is CATTRTGRNEQYF.

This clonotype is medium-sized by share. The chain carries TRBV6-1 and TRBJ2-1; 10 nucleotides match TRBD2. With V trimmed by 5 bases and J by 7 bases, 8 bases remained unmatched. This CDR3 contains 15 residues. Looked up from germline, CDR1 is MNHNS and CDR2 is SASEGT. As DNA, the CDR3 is TGTGCCAGCAGTCCACTTAGCGGGGGGATGAATGAGCAGTTCTTC. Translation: CASSPLSGGMNEQFF.

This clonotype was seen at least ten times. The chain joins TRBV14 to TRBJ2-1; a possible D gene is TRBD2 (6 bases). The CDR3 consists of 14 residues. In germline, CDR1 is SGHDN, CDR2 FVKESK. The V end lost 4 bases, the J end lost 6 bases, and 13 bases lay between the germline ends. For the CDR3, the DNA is TGTGCCAGCAGCCGTAAGGGACTTGCCAATGAGCAGTTCTTC. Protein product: CASSRKGLANEQFF.

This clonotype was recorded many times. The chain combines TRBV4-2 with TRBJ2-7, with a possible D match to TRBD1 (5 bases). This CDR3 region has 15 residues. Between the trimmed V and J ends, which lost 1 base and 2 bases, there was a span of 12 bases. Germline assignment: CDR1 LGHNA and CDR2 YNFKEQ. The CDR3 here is CASSQVTGATYEQYF. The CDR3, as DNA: TGTGCCAGCAGCCAAGTTACAGGTGCTACCTACGAGCAGTACTTC.

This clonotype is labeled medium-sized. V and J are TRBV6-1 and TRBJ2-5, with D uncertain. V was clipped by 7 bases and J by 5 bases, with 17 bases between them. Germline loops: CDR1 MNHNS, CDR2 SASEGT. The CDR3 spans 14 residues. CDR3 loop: CASIAWMVGETQYF. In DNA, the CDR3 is TGTGCCAGCATAGCTTGGATGGTCGGCGAGACCCAGTACTTC.

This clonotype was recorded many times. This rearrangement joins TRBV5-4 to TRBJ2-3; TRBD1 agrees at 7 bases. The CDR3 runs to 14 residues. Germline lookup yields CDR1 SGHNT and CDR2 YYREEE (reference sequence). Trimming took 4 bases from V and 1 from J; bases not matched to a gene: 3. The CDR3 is CASSIGQGTDTQYF. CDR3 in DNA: TGTGCCAGCAGCATAGGACAGGGCACAGATACGCAGTATTTT.